This paragraph covers one T cell receptor beta chain sequence. This sample is drawn from a study of tumor-infiltrating lymphocytes in primary liver carcinoma. Germline CDR1 LNHNV, CDR2 YYDKDF (reference sequence). This CDR3 comprises 15 residues. Trimming left V 0 bases short and J 5 bases short, with 10 bases between. Unsorted whole blood yielded blood RNA, and germline DNA was extracted as well. The input was about 500 ng total RNA; TCR beta cDNA was made from it with a constant-region primer. Construction of TCR beta libraries relied on three successive nested multiplex PCR rounds employing slightly modified ARM-PCR. For approximately 11 cycles apiece, the opening two PCR rounds ran with TRBV1-TRBV30 forward primers and a C-beta reverse primer. Via MiXCR, TCRdb re-called the multiplex PCR reads, giving one row per CDR3 protein. Among 150,000 to 200,000 distinct CDR3 sequences listed, 50% to 75% were seen once.

The TCR sequence derives from a man aged 35-49 years with primary liver carcinoma and hepatitis B virus infection. The sequencing input was peripheral blood. V is TRBV15 and J is TRBJ2-2; unclear D gene. This CDR3 is CATSRDRANTGELFF. DNA of the CDR3: TGTGCCACCAGCAGAGATAGGGCCAATACCGGGGAGCTGTTTTTT.